The 13 T cell receptor beta chains presented below share a single source sample, sequenced in a study of cytomegalovirus exposure and HLA in healthy donors. PCR employed 60 Vbeta and 13 Jbeta primers. Only in-frame clones appear in the TCRdb table, and some are missing; sequencing was by immunoSEQ multiplex PCR. The data show fewer than 200,000 clones, 70% to 80% seen once. Sequences were obtained from PBMCs. These receptors were obtained from a middle-aged man in good health and CMV-seronegative.

This clone showed up just once. V gene TRBV19 combines with J gene TRBJ2-5; 10 bases map to TRBD2. The V gene's germline CDR1 is LNHDA and CDR2 SQIVND (reference sequence). The V gene end was trimmed by 10 bases and the J gene end by 1 base; junction bases not matched to a gene: 3. The CDR3 is made up of 13 amino acids. CDR3 protein: CATSGGGQETQYF. The CDR3 DNA sequence: TGTGCCACCAGCGGGGGGGGCCAAGAGACCCAGTACTTC. Variable domain in full (rest from reference TRBV19 and TRBJ2-5): DGGITQSPKYLFRKEGQNVTLSCEQNLNHDAMYWYRQDPGQGLRLIYYSQIVNDFQKGDIAEGYSVSREKKESFPLTVTSAQKNPTAFYLCATSGGGQETQYFGPGTRLLVL.

This sequence joins TRBV5-1 and TRBJ2-3; TRBD2 is a possible D gene (6 bases). The germline V and J ends were trimmed by 4 bases and 6 bases, with 9 bases remaining between them. The CDR3 totals 12 residues. Germline CDR1 reads SGHRS; CDR2 reads YFSETQ. CDR3 bases: TGCGCCAGCAGCCCTGGGGGGGATACGCAGTATTTT. As protein: CASSPGGDTQYF.

The rearrangement joins TRBV5-1 to TRBJ2-5, with D maybe TRBD1 (6 bases). Germline CDR1 reads SGHRS; CDR2 reads YFSETQ. The V gene lost 4 bases and the J gene lost 5 bases, with 6 bases spanning the gap. This CDR3 has 11 residues. The CDR3 reads CASSRGETQYF. The CDR3 nucleotides read TGCGCCAGCAGCAGGGGGGAGACCCAGTACTTC.

This clone was seen a few times. The V and J genes are TRBV30 and TRBJ2-1; a possible D gene is TRBD1 (6 bases). The V end lost 0 bases, the J end lost 8 bases, and 17 bases lay between the germline ends. Looked up from germline, CDR1 is GTSNPN and CDR2 is SVGIG (reference sequence). The CDR3 consists of 15 residues. The CDR3 sequence is CAWSVLPQQGYEQFF. CDR3 nucleotide sequence: TGTGCCTGGAGTGTCTTACCTCAACAGGGCTATGAGCAGTTCTTC.

In this sample, this clone turned up once. CDR3: CASSSRTGPTDTQYF. The CDR3 coding sequence is TGTGCCAGCTCTTCCCGGACAGGGCCCACAGATACGCAGTATTTT. The J gene is TRBJ2-3, the V gene TRBV6-1; 8 bases map to TRBD1. This CDR3 comprises 15 residues. The J segment lost 2 bases and the V segment lost 8 bases, leaving 9 bases of the junction unmatched. The germline V gene has CDR1 MNHNS and CDR2 SASEGT.

The chain employs TRBV6-6 and TRBJ2-7, with 7 bases matching TRBD1. Germline V lookup: CDR1 MNHNY, CDR2 SVGAGI (reference sequence). With V trimmed by 2 bases and J by 11 bases, 3 bases remained unmatched. The CDR3 is 11 residues long. The CDR3 DNA is TGTGCCAGCAGTTACGACAGGGCAAAGTACTTC. Protein: CASSYDRAKYF.

In its sample, this clone was seen once. The rearrangement uses TRBV2 and TRBJ2-5; possibly TRBD2 for D (5 bases). Trimming cost V 2 bases and J 5 bases, with 15 bases left between them. CDR1 and CDR2 from the germline V gene are SNHLY and FYNNEI. The CDR3 covers 15 residues. CDR3 residues: CASSEMLASGETQYF. The CDR3, as DNA: TGTGCCAGCAGTGAAATGCTAGCCAGTGGGGAGACCCAGTACTTC.

This chain connects TRBV6-5 to TRBJ2-7; the match to TRBD1 covers 8 bases. Germline loops: CDR1 MNHEY, CDR2 SVGAGI. The CDR3 sequence is 13 residues long. The V gene end was trimmed by 10 bases and the J gene end by 1 base; junction bases not matched to a gene: 6. The CDR3 region has the DNA TGTGCCAACAGGGGGGACAGTTCCTACGAGCAGTACTTC. This codes for CANRGDSSYEQYF.

This clone was found a few times. The V gene is TRBV2, the J gene TRBJ2-5; 14 bases are shared with TRBD2. J lost 7 bases, V lost 6 bases, and 7 bases had no gene match. CDR3 length: 15 residues. Germline V gene lookup returns CDR1 SNHLY and CDR2 FYNNEI. For the CDR3, the DNA is TGTGCCAGCAGGGGACTAGCGGGAGATCAGGGGACCCAGTACTTC. Translated, it gives CASRGLAGDQGTQYF.

This clone was observed a handful of times. The chain has TRBV5-4 and TRBJ2-5, with TRBD1 matching over 7 bases. This CDR3 is 13 amino acids long. The germline V gene encodes CDR1 SGHNT and CDR2 YYREEE (reference sequence). The V and J ends lost 3 bases and 4 bases, in that order; junction bases with no gene match: 3. The CDR3 loop is CASSWTGTETQYF. CDR3 nucleotides: TGTGCCAGCAGCTGGACAGGCACAGAGACCCAGTACTTC. Complete variable domain (other parts from reference TRBV5-4 and TRBJ2-5): ETGVTQSPTHLIKTRGQQVTLRCSSQSGHNTVSWYQQALGQGPQFIFQYYREEENGRGNFPPRFSGLQFPNYSSELNVNALELDDSALYLCASSWTGTETQYFGPGTRLLVL.

The V gene is TRBV15, the J gene TRBJ2-7; 12 nucleotides agree with TRBD2. CDR1 LNHNV and CDR2 YYDKDF come from the germline V gene (reference sequence). The ends lost 2 bases at V and 6 bases at J; junction bases unmatched: 5. The CDR3 length is 15 residues. Written as DNA, the CDR3 is TGTGCCACCAGCAGACAACTAGCGGGAGGAGGCGAGCAGTACTTC. Translated, it gives CATSRQLAGGGEQYF.

This clone has only a few counts. The V and J genes are TRBV5-1 and TRBJ2-5; 8 bases are a match to TRBD2. Germline V gene data show CDR1 as SGHRS and CDR2 as YFSETQ. The CDR3 is 17 amino acids. The V segment lost 0 bases and the J segment 1 base; nucleotides outside the gene matches: 8. The CDR3 DNA follows: TGCGCCAGCAGCTTGGCCTTAGCGGGATTGGGCCAAGAGACCCAGTACTTC. As protein: CASSLALAGLGQETQYF.

This rearrangement joins TRBV5-1 to TRBJ1-2; 7 bases map to TRBD1. Germline V gives CDR1 SGHRS, CDR2 YFSETQ. The CDR3 runs 14 residues. Germline trimming cut 0 bases from V and 2 bases from J; bases unmatched to any gene: 1. CDR3 sequence reads: CASSLGQGNYGYTF. The CDR3 DNA sequence: TGCGCCAGCAGCTTGGGACAGGGAAACTATGGCTACACCTTC.